The 11 T cell receptor beta chains below all came from one sample that was sequenced in a study of T cell responses to AZD1222 COVID-19 vaccine. Measured with immunoSEQ multiplex PCR; TCRdb has only the in-frame clones, and not every one. The table records 150,000 to 180,000 clones, 70% to 90% of them present only once. The sequencing used peripheral blood, collected after recovery from COVID-19. These receptors all stem from an adult who had recovered from COVID-19.

V is TRBV15 and J is TRBJ1-2; no reliable D call. Germline V lookup: CDR1 LNHNV, CDR2 YYDKDF (reference sequence). The CDR3 contains 13 residues. The germline V and J ends were trimmed by 0 bases and 2 bases, with 4 bases remaining between them. The CDR3 spells CATSREDNYGYTF. The CDR3 nucleotides read TGTGCCACCAGCAGAGAGGACAACTATGGCTACACCTTC.

The chain joins TRBV4-1 to TRBJ2-3, with D unresolved. The V and J ends lost 3 bases and 2 bases respectively, with 15 bases between them. The length of the CDR3 is 16 residues. From germline, CDR1 is MGHRA and CDR2 YSYEKL. CDR3 amino acids: CASSHDLRIPTDTQYF. The CDR3 DNA reads TGCGCCAGCAGCCACGATCTGAGGATACCCACAGATACGCAGTATTTT.

This clone was detected only once. The chain uses TRBV28 and TRBJ2-7; D tentatively fits TRBD1 or TRBD2 (5 bases each). The CDR3 runs 16 residues. Germline CDR1 is MDHEN and CDR2 is SYDVKM. The germline V and J ends were trimmed by 6 bases and 2 bases, with 20 bases remaining between them. The chain's CDR3 is CASSPYVGGFTYEQYF. The DNA for the CDR3 is TGTGCCAGCAGCCCGTATGTTGGGGGTTTCACCTACGAGCAGTACTTC. Full variable domain (rest looked up from reference TRBV28 and TRBJ2-7): DVKVTQSSRYLVKRTGEKVFLECVQDMDHENMFWYRQDPGLGLRLIYFSYDVKMKEKGDIPEGYSVSREKKERFSLILESASTNQTSMYLCASSPYVGGFTYEQYFGPGTRLTVT.

This clone was picked up a small number of times. The sample holds other DNA sequences that translate to the same CDR3. The CDR3: CATSRDGGYTEAFF. CDR3 in DNA: TGTGCCACCAGCAGAGATGGGGGTTACACTGAAGCTTTCTTT. The chain has TRBV15 and TRBJ1-1; TRBD1 might be the D (5 bases). Between the trimmed V and J ends, which lost 0 bases and 3 bases, there was a span of 8 bases. This CDR3 has 14 amino acids. Germline V gene lookup returns CDR1 LNHNV and CDR2 YYDKDF (reference sequence). The full variable domain, its missing parts supplied by reference TRBV15 and TRBJ1-1, is DAMVIQNPRYQVTQFGKPVTLSCSQTLNHNVMYWYQQKSSQAPKLLFHYYDKDFNNEADTPDNFQSRRPNTSFCFLDIRSPGLGDTAMYLCATSRDGGYTEAFFGQGTRLTVV.

This clone occurred once. This chain joins TRBV7-8 and TRBJ1-4, with a tentative D call TRBD1 (6 bases). V was trimmed by 5 bases and J by 1 base, leaving 8 bases between them. CDR3 length equals 14 residues. Per germline, CDR1 SGHVS and CDR2 FQNEAQ. In nucleotides, the CDR3 is TGTGCCAGCAGCGGGACACGAACTAATGAAAAACTGTTTTTT. Its translation is CASSGTRTNEKLFF. Complete variable domain (other parts from reference TRBV7-8 and TRBJ1-4): GAGVSQSPRYKVAKRGQDVALRCDPISGHVSLFWYQQALGQGPEFLTYFQNEAQLDKSGLPSDRFFAERPEGSVSTLKIQRTQQEDSAVYLCASSGTRTNEKLFFGSGTQLSVL.

The genes are TRBV6-2 or TRBV6-3 and TRBJ2-5; 12 bases line up with TRBD1. J was trimmed by 4 bases and V by 6 bases; bases with no gene match: 3. Germline V gives CDR1 MNHEY, CDR2 SVGEGT. The length of the CDR3 is 14 residues. CDR3 in DNA: TGTGCCAGCAGCGTGGGACAGGGGGCAGAGACCCAGTACTTC. Its protein product is CASSVGQGAETQYF.

V and J are TRBV15 and TRBJ1-4, with D unresolved. Germline V gives CDR1 LNHNV, CDR2 YYDKDF (reference sequence). Trimming removed 3 bases at V and 8 bases at J, with 10 bases between. The CDR3 contains 13 residues. The CDR3 nucleotides read TGTGCCACCAGCAGGGGAAATTTCGAAAAACTGTTTTTT. This codes for CATSRGNFEKLFF. Variable domain in full (rest from reference TRBV15 and TRBJ1-4): DAMVIQNPRYQVTQFGKPVTLSCSQTLNHNVMYWYQQKSSQAPKLLFHYYDKDFNNEADTPDNFQSRRPNTSFCFLDIRSPGLGDTAMYLCATSRGNFEKLFFGSGTQLSVL.

The V gene is TRBV28, the J gene TRBJ1-6; TRBD1 agrees at 10 bases. V was clipped by 1 base and J by 5 bases; unmatched bases: 8. Germline V gene sequence: CDR1 MDHEN, CDR2 SYDVKM. The CDR3 consists of 18 residues. CDR3 sequence reads: CASSLFRDRGLHNSPLHF. CDR3 nucleotide sequence: TGTGCCAGCAGTTTATTCCGGGACAGGGGCCTACATAATTCACCCCTCCACTTT.

This chain connects TRBV7-9 to TRBJ2-4, with unresolved D. Germline CDR1 SEHNR, CDR2 FQNEAQ (reference sequence). The germline V and J ends were trimmed by 2 bases and 0 bases, with 11 bases remaining between them. There are 16 residues in the CDR3. The CDR3 nucleotides are TGTGCCAGCAGCTTACAAGGCCCCGGAGCCAAAAACATTCAGTACTTC. Its protein product is CASSLQGPGAKNIQYF.

The chain employs TRBV18 and TRBJ2-1; possible D gene TRBD1, 6 bases. The CDR3 contains 13 residues. V lost 0 bases and J 7 bases, leaving 7 bases between the germline ends. CDR1 and CDR2 from the germline V gene are KGHSH and LQKENI. CDR3: CASSPPGQNEQFF. The CDR3 DNA reads TGTGCCAGCTCACCACCCGGACAGAATGAGCAGTTCTTC.

The gene calls are TRBV19 and TRBJ1-5; D remains unclear. Germline CDR1 reads LNHDA; CDR2 reads SQIVND (reference sequence). This CDR3 is built from 15 residues. Trimming left V 10 bases short and J 0 bases short, with 16 bases between. The CDR3 coding sequence is TGTGCCAACCCATCGGCGGGGAATAGCAATCAGCCCCAGCATTTT. Translation: CANPSAGNSNQPQHF.